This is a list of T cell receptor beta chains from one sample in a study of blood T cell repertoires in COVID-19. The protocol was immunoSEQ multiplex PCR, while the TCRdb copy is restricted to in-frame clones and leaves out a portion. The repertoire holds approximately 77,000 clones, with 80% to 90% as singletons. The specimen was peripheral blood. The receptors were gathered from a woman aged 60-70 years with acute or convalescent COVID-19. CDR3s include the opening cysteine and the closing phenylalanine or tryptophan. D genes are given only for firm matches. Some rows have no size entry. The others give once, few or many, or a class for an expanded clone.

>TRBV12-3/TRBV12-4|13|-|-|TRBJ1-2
CASSFQNNYGYTF
TGTGCCAGCAGTTTTCAGAATAACTATGGCTACACCTTC
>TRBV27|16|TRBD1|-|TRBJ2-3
CASRPRDRGLADTQYF
TGTGCCAGCAGACCCAGGGACAGGGGGCTTGCAGATACGCAGTATTTT
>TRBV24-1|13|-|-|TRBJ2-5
CATSDPNLETQYF
TGTGCCACCAGTGACCCCAACTTGGAGACCCAGTACTTC
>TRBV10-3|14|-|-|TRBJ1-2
CAIRGRGEYYGYTF
TGTGCCATCAGGGGCAGGGGCGAATACTATGGCTACACCTTC
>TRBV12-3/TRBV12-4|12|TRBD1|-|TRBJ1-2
CASRQGADGYTF
TGTGCCAGCAGACAGGGGGCAGATGGCTACACCTTC
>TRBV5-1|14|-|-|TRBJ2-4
CASSLEQAGNIQYF
TGCGCCAGCAGCTTGGAACAGGCGGGGAACATTCAGTACTTC
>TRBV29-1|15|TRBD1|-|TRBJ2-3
CSVEPATGRKDTQYF
TGCAGCGTTGAACCTGCGACAGGGCGGAAAGATACGCAGTATTTT
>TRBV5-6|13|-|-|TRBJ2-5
CASSLARSWTQYF
TGTGCCAGCAGCTTGGCCAGATCCTGGACCCAGTACTTC
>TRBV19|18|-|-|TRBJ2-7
CANPPGTRDDRVLLEQYF
TGTGCCAACCCCCCCGGGACAAGGGACGACCGTGTCTTACTGGAGCAGTACTTC
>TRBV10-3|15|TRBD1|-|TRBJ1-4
CAISEARGYNEKLFF
TGTGCCATCAGTGAGGCCAGGGGGTACAATGAAAAACTGTTTTTT
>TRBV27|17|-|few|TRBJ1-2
CASSLSIPGLLNYGYTF
TGTGCCAGCAGTTTATCGATCCCAGGGCTACTTAACTATGGCTACACCTTC
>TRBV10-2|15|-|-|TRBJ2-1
CASSPPLGRGDEQFF
TGCGCCAGCAGTCCGCCCCTAGGCAGGGGCGATGAGCAGTTCTTC
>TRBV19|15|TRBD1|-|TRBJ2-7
CASNKPGQGLDEQYF
TGTGCCAGCAACAAACCGGGACAGGGCCTTGACGAGCAGTACTTC
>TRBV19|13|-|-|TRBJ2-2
CARRGGGPGELFF
TGTGCCCGCAGAGGGGGGGGGCCCGGGGAGCTGTTTTTT
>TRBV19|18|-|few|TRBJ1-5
CASSIDPQGSPYNQPQHF
TGTGCCAGTAGTATAGATCCACAGGGAAGCCCATATAATCAGCCCCAGCATTTT
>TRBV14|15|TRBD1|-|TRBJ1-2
CASSQDLGTGKGYTF
TGTGCCAGCAGCCAAGATCTTGGGACAGGGAAAGGCTACACCTTC
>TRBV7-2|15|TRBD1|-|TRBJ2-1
CASSLETGGYNEQFF
TGTGCCAGCAGCTTGGAGACAGGGGGCTACAATGAGCAGTTCTTC
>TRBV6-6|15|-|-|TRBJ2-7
CASNPGAGRFNEQYF
TGTGCCAGCAACCCGGGTGCGGGCAGGTTCAACGAGCAGTACTTC
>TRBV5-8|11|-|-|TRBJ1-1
CASSLGTGPPF
TGTGCCAGCAGCCTTGGAACAGGCCCTCCCTTT
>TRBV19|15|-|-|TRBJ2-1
CASHQPGVGLNEQFF
TGTGCCAGTCATCAACCCGGTGTGGGGCTCAATGAGCAGTTCTTC